The rows below give T cell receptor beta chains drawn from one sample of a study of blood T cell repertoires in COVID-19. This table comes from immunoSEQ multiplex PCR, and its TCRdb copy is limited to in-frame clones, with some not included. The profile shows roughly 200,000 clones, 70% to 90% of them singletons. What was sequenced was PBMCs or T cells enriched from blood (not recorded which). The receptors here all came from a woman in her twenties or thirties who had been exposed to COVID-19. Both conserved end residues are trimmed from each CDR3. A D gene is named only where the DNA matches it firmly.

>TRBV7-9|-|13
ASSLVGLEDTEAF
>TRBV18|-|12
ASSPYGQNYGYT
>TRBV15|-|12
ATSRTASGNTIY
>TRBV5-1|TRBD1|12
ASSMGQGVHEQY
>TRBV3-1/TRBV3-2|TRBD1|14
ASSQWWGQQNTEAF
>TRBV18|TRBD1|11
ASSPLGQGAQF
>TRBV27|TRBD1|17
ASSLREGASRRSNYGYT
>TRBV4-2|-|14
ASSQDLPLTNEKLF
>TRBV24-1|TRBD1|14
ATSGDRGQSTDTQY
>TRBV10-2|TRBD1|13
ASSESGTDNYGYT
>TRBV11-2|-|11
ASSLAGIEKLF
>TRBV10-3|-|13
AISAKGSTNEKLF
>TRBV2|TRBD2|14
ASSEAASGGADTQY
>TRBV21-1|-|18
ASSSRRDTSSSSYNSPLH
>TRBV15|TRBD1|13
ATSTWTGPGQPQH
>TRBV7-6|-|12
ASSLDSTHQPQH
>TRBV23-1|-|14
ASSQSTDFGSNEQF
>TRBV27|TRBD1|13
ASSRQGGMVYGYT
>TRBV6-5|-|14
ASSYPFQGSNQPQH
>TRBV30|-|11
AWSRDTGYEQY
>TRBV18|-|14
ASSPVGPTPNYGYT
>TRBV6-5|TRBD2|13
ASSYSRGGGYEQY
>TRBV21-1|-|14
ASSKVGDSGGNTIY
>TRBV9|-|14
ASSVDGRPPNSPLH
>TRBV3-1/TRBV3-2|-|13
ASSQGRVLDYGYT
>TRBV6-5|TRBD1|12
ASRPTGVGTEAF
>TRBV7-8|-|12
ASSFTGTNEKLF
>TRBV4-1|TRBD2|18
ASSQDSLTSGGALREEQY
>TRBV29-1|-|9
SVGGSRGYT
>TRBV6-4|TRBD1|12
ASSEWTGSQPQH
>TRBV7-9|-|11
ASSSRYTGELF
>TRBV19|-|13
ASQSLTFRNSPLH
>TRBV29-1|-|13
SVVGGATNTGELF
>TRBV2|TRBD2|11
ASTSAVYNEQF
>TRBV29-1|-|12
SVEAVTSTDTQY
>TRBV3-1/TRBV3-2|-|14
ASSQVGGRVSYEQY
>TRBV11-3|TRBD1|14
ASSQGKGAGTDTQY
>TRBV5-1|-|12
ASSLDGTQSPLH
>TRBV30|TRBD1|12
AWMKWGQVYEQY
>TRBV7-9|-|12
ASSSPQGSYEQY
>TRBV7-9|TRBD1|11
ASSPRDRGEQY
>TRBV4-2|TRBD1|14
ASSQGVGTGIDTQY
>TRBV19|TRBD2|13
ASKEGSGLVYEQF
>TRBV5-5|-|12
ASSLVIGGAEQY
>TRBV5-5|-|11
ASSLGVNTEAF
>TRBV27|TRBD1|16
ASSSSFWTGGIGTEAF